Listed here are 17 T cell receptor beta chains from one sample, sequenced in a study of T cells in Graves' hyperthyroidism and ophthalmopathy. TCR beta CDR3 regions were amplified from RNA. The TCR CDR3 first-round RT-PCR relied on the HTBI primer set. A single record per CDR3 protein comes from TCRdb applying MiXCR to the multiplex PCR reads. The table has roughly 570,000 distinct CDR3 sequences, 15% to 17% seen once. Source material: blood. All receptors derive from a young woman with Graves' hyperthyroidism.

By its share, this clonotype is medium-sized. V and J are TRBV7-6 and TRBJ2-1, with 7 bases matching TRBD2. Trimming removed 5 bases from V and 8 bases from J; junction bases left unmatched: 0. The CDR3 totals 11 residues. CDR1 and CDR2 from the germline V gene are SGHVS and FNYEAQ. The CDR3 is CASSRGDEQFF. The CDR3 DNA reads as TGTGCCAGCAGCCGGGGGGATGAGCAGTTCTTC.

This clonotype has ten or more counts. This sequence joins TRBV7-2 and TRBJ1-2, with 11 bases aligning to TRBD1. V lost 7 bases, J lost 0 bases, and 7 bases stayed unmatched. This CDR3 is 16 amino acids long. Germline CDR1 and CDR2: SGHTA and FQGNSA. Written as DNA, the CDR3 is TGTGCCAGCATCAAACTGGGACAGGGGGCTAACTATGGCTACACCTTC. Residues: CASIKLGQGANYGYTF.

A few counts support this clonotype. This chain uses TRBV11-2 with TRBJ2-3; D call uncertain. Deletions cut 2 bases from V and 10 bases from J, with 10 bases between. Germline values: CDR1 SGHAT, CDR2 FQNNGV. The CDR3 is made up of 12 amino acids. The CDR3 coding sequence is TGTGCCAGCAGCTTATTGGGTGGGGCGCAGTATTTT. Amino acid sequence: CASSLLGGAQYF.

Ten or more counts support this clonotype. V gene TRBV28 combines with J gene TRBJ2-7; 7 bases map to TRBD1. The CDR3 sequence is 14 residues long. Trimming cost V 3 bases and J 4 bases; bases outside gene matches: 6. Germline V gene data show CDR1 as MDHEN and CDR2 as SYDVKM. The CDR3 DNA sequence: TGTGCCAGCAGTTTCTCGGGACAGATTTACGAGCAGTACTTC. This sequence encodes CASSFSGQIYEQYF.

The chain employs TRBV20-1 and TRBJ2-5; TRBD2 matches 10 bases. Germline values: CDR1 DFQATT, CDR2 SNEGSKA (reference sequence). The CDR3 length is 14 residues. The ends lost 6 bases at V and 4 bases at J; junction bases unmatched: 8. The CDR3 nucleotides read TGCAGTGCCGAGCGGGCTAGCGGGGGAGAGACCCAGTACTTC. Translated: CSAERASGGETQYF.

This clonotype was detected ten times or more. The genes are TRBV20-1 and TRBJ2-3, with 10 bases aligning to TRBD2. V shed 3 bases, J shed 4 bases, and the junction held 10 bases outside the gene matches. The germline V gene encodes CDR1 DFQATT and CDR2 SNEGSKA (reference sequence). The CDR3 has 16 residues. This chain's CDR3 is CSASRVAGGRADTQYF. CDR3 nucleotide sequence: TGCAGTGCTAGTAGGGTAGCGGGAGGAAGGGCAGATACGCAGTATTTT.

This clonotype occurred many times. The V gene is TRBV4-2, the J gene TRBJ2-7; TRBD1 matches at 7 bases. V was clipped by 3 bases and J by 2 bases; unmatched bases: 10. Looked up from germline, CDR1 is LGHNA and CDR2 is YNFKEQ. The length of the CDR3 is 16 residues. CDR3 region: CASSQFTGTATYEQYF. CDR3 in DNA: TGTGCCAGCAGCCAGTTCACCGGGACAGCTACCTACGAGCAGTACTTC.

In its sample, this clonotype was seen many times. This chain links TRBV6-1 with TRBJ2-7; 8 positions match TRBD2. Looked up from germline, CDR1 is MNHNS and CDR2 is SASEGT. The CDR3 loop spans 12 amino acids. The junction had 5 bases not matched to a gene; V was cut back by 7 bases and J by 6 bases. The CDR3 DNA is TGTGCCAGCAAAGCGGGAGTAGGCGAGCAGTACTTC. Protein: CASKAGVGEQYF.

The table lists this clonotype with a few counts. The V and J genes are TRBV7-2 and TRBJ1-1; TRBD1 agrees at 7 bases. The V segment lost 6 bases and the J segment 3 bases; nucleotides outside the gene matches: 13. Germline V CDR1 and CDR2: SGHTA, FQGNSA. This CDR3 contains 16 residues. The CDR3 DNA sequence: TGTGCCAGCAGTGCCTCTCTACCAACAGGGGACACTGAAGCTTTCTTT. Protein sequence: CASSASLPTGDTEAFF.

The rearrangement joins TRBV5-4 to TRBJ2-1, with 7 positions matching TRBD2. This CDR3 spans 15 amino acids. Germline CDR1 SGHNT, CDR2 YYREEE (reference sequence). Losses at the gene ends were 0 bases for V and 3 bases for J; bases not matched to a gene: 3. CDR3 amino acids: CASSLGGGDYNEQFF. The DNA for the CDR3 is TGTGCCAGCAGCTTGGGGGGAGGGGACTACAATGAGCAGTTCTTC.

The sample holds many counts of this clonotype. The CDR3 DNA is TGTGCCAGCTCCCCCGCGACGGGTAACACTGAAGCTTTCTTT. As protein: CASSPATGNTEAFF. The chain combines TRBV18 with TRBJ1-1; D is undetermined. The germline CDR1 and CDR2 sequences are KGHSH and LQKENI. V was pared by 6 bases and J by 2 bases, with 13 bases between. The CDR3 runs to 14 residues.

In its sample, this clonotype was seen many times. V is TRBV12-3 or TRBV12-4 and J is TRBJ2-7; a possible D gene is TRBD1 (6 bases). With 5 bases removed from V and 6 bases from J, the gap between germline ends came to 17 bases. This CDR3 has 14 amino acids. DNA for the CDR3: TGTGCCAGCAGTCTACAGGGCAGGGACGTCGAGCAGTACTTC. Amino acids: CASSLQGRDVEQYF.

This clonotype was recorded at least ten times. This chain links TRBV27 with TRBJ2-5; 8 bases fit TRBD1. The V gene's germline CDR1 is MNHEY and CDR2 SMNVEV (reference sequence). This CDR3 spans 15 amino acids. Losses at the gene ends were 5 bases for V and 2 bases for J; bases not matched to a gene: 7. CDR3 sequence reads: CASSPTGTGQETQYF. The CDR3 region has the DNA TGTGCCAGCAGTCCGACCGGGACAGGACAAGAGACCCAGTACTTC.

The table lists this clonotype with a count of one. With a much larger clone just one base away, this may be a read error. This chain connects TRBV28 to TRBJ1-2; D remains ambiguous. V was shortened by 3 bases and J by 2 bases, with 13 bases between the two germline ends. This CDR3 has 15 residues. Looked up from germline, CDR1 is MDHEN and CDR2 is SYDVKM. The CDR3 protein is CASSLYTGLNYGYTF. In DNA, the CDR3 is TGTGCCAGCAGTTTGTATACGGGTCTCAACTATGGCTACACCTTC.

The table lists this clonotype with a few counts. This chain joins TRBV7-9 and TRBJ1-1; weak D call: TRBD1 (6 bases). CDR3 length: 16 amino acids. The V gene lost 5 bases and the J gene lost 2 bases, with 18 bases spanning the gap. CDR1 is SEHNR, CDR2 FQNEAQ, per germline (reference sequence). The DNA of the CDR3 is TGTGCCAGCAGCAGGGGGGGCGGAGGCCTCAACACTGAAGCTTTCTTT. Translation: CASSRGGGGLNTEAFF.

This clonotype was counted between two and nine times. The genes are TRBV7-2 and TRBJ2-1, with a weak D call TRBD1 (6 bases). Trimming shortened V by 1 base and J by 5 bases, and 9 bases separated the two germline ends. Germline-derived CDR1 and CDR2 are SGHTA and FQGNSA. The CDR3 sequence is 14 residues long. The CDR3 DNA sequence: TGTGCCAGCAGCTTAGAGACAGGAGACAATGAGCAGTTCTTC. Translated, it gives CASSLETGDNEQFF.

In its sample, this clonotype was seen many times. This chain links TRBV18 with TRBJ1-1; the D is unclear. The CDR3 loop spans 15 amino acids. CDR1 KGHSH and CDR2 LQKENI come from the germline V gene. Trimming took off 3 bases at V and 0 bases at J, with 11 bases between the two ends. In DNA, the CDR3 is TGTGCCAGCTCACCGCGCGCAGGAGTGAACACTGAAGCTTTCTTT. Its protein product is CASSPRAGVNTEAFF.